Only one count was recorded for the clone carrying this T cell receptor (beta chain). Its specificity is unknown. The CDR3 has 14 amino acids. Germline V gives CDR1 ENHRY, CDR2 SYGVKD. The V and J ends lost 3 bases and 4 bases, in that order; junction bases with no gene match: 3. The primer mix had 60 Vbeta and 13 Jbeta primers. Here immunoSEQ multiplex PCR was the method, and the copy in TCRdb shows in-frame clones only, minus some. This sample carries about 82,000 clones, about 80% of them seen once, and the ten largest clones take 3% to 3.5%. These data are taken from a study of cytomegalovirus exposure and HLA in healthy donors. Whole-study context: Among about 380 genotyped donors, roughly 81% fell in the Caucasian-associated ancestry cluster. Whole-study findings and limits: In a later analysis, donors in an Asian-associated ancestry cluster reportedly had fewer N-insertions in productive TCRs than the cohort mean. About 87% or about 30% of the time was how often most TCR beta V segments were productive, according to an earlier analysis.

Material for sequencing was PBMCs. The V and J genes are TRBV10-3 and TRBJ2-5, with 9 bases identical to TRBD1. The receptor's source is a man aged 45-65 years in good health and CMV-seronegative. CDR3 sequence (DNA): TGTGCCATCAGTGACTCACAGGGGGCAGAGACCCAGTACTTC. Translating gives CAISDSQGAETQYF.